Listed below are T cell receptor beta chains from one sample, sequenced in a study of graft-versus-host responses after intestinal transplantation. This table comes from immunoSEQ multiplex PCR, and its TCRdb copy is limited to in-frame clones, with some not included. Here the sample spans roughly 14,000 clones, around 29% being singletons. The sample consisted of alloreactive CD4+ T cells from a mixed lymphocyte reaction culture, taken before intestinal transplant. The receptors derive from a human patient who received an intestinal transplant. Both conserved end residues are part of each CDR3. The D gene is left open where the match is weak. Clone size is given for some rows only: seen once, a few or many times, or a class if the clone is expanded.

J,D,V,size,CDR3,DNA
TRBJ2-1,-,TRBV6-6,-,CASSWDSYNEQFF,TGTGCCAGCAGTTGGGACTCCTACAATGAGCAGTTCTTC
TRBJ2-7,TRBD2,TRBV7-2,-,CASSLERAPGLGGSEQYF,TGTGCCAGCAGCTTAGAGCGGGCCCCGGGACTAGGTGGTTCTGAGCAGTACTTC
TRBJ2-5,-,TRBV7-9,-,CASSLVPATTQYF,TGTGCCAGCAGCTTAGTTCCCGCTACGACCCAGTACTTC
TRBJ2-3,-,TRBV20-1,-,CSALTDTQYF,TGCAGTGCCCTGACTGATACGCAGTATTTT
TRBJ1-1,-,TRBV5-6,-,CASSLGAYTEAFF,TGTGCCAGCAGCTTGGGGGCTTACACTGAAGCTTTCTTT
TRBJ1-4,-,TRBV10-1,-,CASSDGCEKTVF,TGCGCCTCGTCCGACGGCTGTGAAAAAACTGTTTTT
TRBJ2-4,-,TRBV2,once,CASSATWGDIQYF,TGTGCCAGCAGTGCAACTTGGGGGGACATTCAGTACTTC
TRBJ1-2,-,TRBV7-2,-,CASSFDGYGYTF,TGTGCCAGCAGCTTCGACGGCTATGGCTACACCTTC
TRBJ1-1,-,TRBV5-4,few,CASSLGGGTEAFF,TGTGCCAGCAGCCTAGGTGGTGGCACTGAAGCTTTCTTT
TRBJ2-7,-,TRBV19,few,CASSARNEQYF,TGTGCCAGTAGTGCTAGGAACGAGCAGTACTTC
TRBJ2-3,TRBD2,TRBV5-5,few,CASRTSGVVTDTQYF,TGTGCCAGCAGGACTAGCGGGGTGGTCACAGATACGCAGTATTTT
TRBJ1-2,-,TRBV14,-,CASSQGSGDYGYTF,TGTGCCAGCAGCCAAGGCTCTGGGGACTATGGCTACACCTTC
TRBJ2-4,TRBD2,TRBV5-4,-,CASSQDGGRGNIQYF,TGTGCCAGCAGCCAAGATGGCGGGAGGGGAAACATTCAGTACTTC
TRBJ2-7,TRBD2,TRBV6-5,few,CASSWTRDEQYF,TGTGCCAGCAGTTGGACTAGAGACGAGCAGTACTTC
TRBJ2-2,TRBD1,TRBV6-4,-,CASKDREHRGAVF,TGTGCCAGCAAGGACAGGGAACACCGGGGAGCTGTTTTT
TRBJ2-1,TRBD2,TRBV18,-,CASSPEEPKRLADYNEQFF,TGTGCCAGCTCACCAGAGGAGCCCAAGCGCCTAGCGGACTACAATGAGCAGTTCTTC
TRBJ1-5,-,TRBV6-4,-,CASSADSYQPQHF,TGTGCCAGCAGTGCCGACAGTTATCAGCCCCAGCATTTT
TRBJ2-3,TRBD1,TRBV11-1,-,CASSSRDRTIWDTQYF,TGTGCCAGCAGCTCGCGGGACAGGACAATCTGGGATACGCAGTATTTT
TRBJ2-2,-,TRBV5-4,-,CASSSKKINTGELFF,TGTGCCAGCAGCTCTAAGAAGATCAACACCGGGGAGCTGTTTTTT
TRBJ2-7,TRBD2,TRBV6-5,few,CASSRTSGTYEQYF,TGTGCCAGCAGTCGTACTAGCGGGACCTACGAGCAGTACTTC
TRBJ2-3,TRBD2,TRBV30,-,CAWSLGGGRAAGADTQYF,TGTGCCTGGAGTCTCGGGGGCGGGAGGGCCGCAGGCGCAGATACGCAGTATTTT
TRBJ2-5,-,TRBV9,-,CASSVDQGEAQYF,TGTGCCAGCAGCGTAGACCAGGGAGAGGCCCAGTACTTC
TRBJ1-1,-,TRBV28,-,CASSGYRVLTNTEAFF,TGTGCCAGCAGTGGATATCGGGTACTCACGAACACTGAAGCTTTCTTT
TRBJ1-2,-,TRBV5-5,few,CASSRPAGMEYGYTF,TGTGCCAGCAGCCGACCGGCAGGGATGGAATATGGCTACACCTTC
TRBJ2-5,TRBD1,TRBV5-6,-,CASSLRGTGQETQYF,TGTGCCAGCAGCCTACGAGGGACAGGGCAAGAGACCCAGTACTTC
TRBJ2-7,-,TRBV6-1,-,CASSVNRHYEQYF,TGTGCCAGCAGTGTTAACAGGCACTACGAGCAGTACTTC
TRBJ2-7,-,TRBV5-1,-,CASSLDRVNSYEQYF,TGCGCCAGCAGCTTGGACAGGGTGAACTCCTACGAGCAGTACTTC
TRBJ2-1,-,TRBV4-3,-,CASSQDGRDLYNEQFF,TGCGCCAGCAGCCAAGACGGGCGGGACCTCTACAATGAGCAGTTCTTC
TRBJ1-5,-,TRBV18,-,CASSPLGQLNQPQHF,TGTGCCAGCTCACCTTTAGGACAGTTAAATCAGCCCCAGCATTTT
TRBJ1-1,TRBD1,TRBV19,few,CASSRIGQGNTEAFF,TGTGCCAGTAGCCGGATTGGACAGGGAAACACTGAAGCTTTCTTT
TRBJ2-7,TRBD2,TRBV11-3,-,CASSLSGTSGSLDEQYF,TGTGCCAGCAGCTTGTCCGGGACTAGCGGGAGTCTGGACGAGCAGTACTTC
TRBJ2-7,TRBD2,TRBV5-4,-,CASTTSLTSGSLAYEQYF,TGTGCCAGCACCACTTCGCTGACTAGCGGGAGTTTAGCCTACGAGCAGTACTTC
TRBJ1-2,-,TRBV18,-,CASSEVMLRSVDYGYTF,TGTGCCAGCTCTGAAGTTATGCTTCGGAGCGTCGACTATGGCTACACCTTC
TRBJ1-3,TRBD1,TRBV15,-,CATRETGRENTIYF,TGTGCCACCAGGGAGACAGGGAGAGAAAACACCATATATTTT
TRBJ2-1,TRBD2,TRBV11-1,few,CASSLTRTSGLSSYNEQFF,TGTGCCAGCAGCTTAACGAGGACTAGCGGTTTGAGCTCCTACAATGAGCAGTTCTTC
TRBJ1-3,TRBD1,TRBV27,-,CASSPTAPGTGGNTIYF,TGTGCCAGCAGTCCGACCGCCCCCGGGACAGGGGGCAACACCATATATTTT
TRBJ2-4,-,TRBV7-2,-,CASSLEGRGGLDIQYF,TGTGCCAGCAGCTTAGAGGGCAGGGGTGGTTTAGACATTCAGTACTTC
TRBJ1-5,-,TRBV28,-,CASSSTFNQPQHF,TGTGCCAGCAGTAGTACCTTTAATCAGCCCCAGCATTTT
TRBJ2-6,-,TRBV7-9,-,CASSLIQADKANVLTF,TGTGCCAGCAGCTTAATTCAGGCAGACAAGGCCAACGTCCTGACTTTC
TRBJ2-5,TRBD1,TRBV19,-,CASSITDRGGTQYF,TGTGCCAGTAGTATTACGGACAGGGGAGGGACCCAGTACTTC
TRBJ2-7,TRBD2,TRBV5-6,-,CASSSPGGVIYEQYF,TGTGCCAGCAGCTCCCCGGGGGGGGTGATCTACGAGCAGTACTTC
TRBJ1-2,-,TRBV28,-,CASSFFSGYTF,TGTGCCAGCAGTTTCTTCAGTGGCTACACCTTC
TRBJ2-3,-,TRBV7-2,-,CASSPAGSTDTQYF,TGTGCCAGCAGCCCAGCGGGTAGCACAGATACGCAGTATTTT
TRBJ2-3,-,TRBV19,-,CASTLTRQSTDTQYF,TGTGCCAGTACCTTAACGCGACAAAGCACAGATACGCAGTATTTT
TRBJ2-7,TRBD2,TRBV5-1,-,CASSPPLAESYEQYF,TGCGCCAGCAGCCCACCACTAGCGGAGTCATACGAGCAGTACTTC
TRBJ2-5,-,TRBV7-9,-,CASSHQGGWGTQYF,TGTGCCAGCAGTCACCAAGGGGGTTGGGGGACCCAGTACTTC
TRBJ2-7,TRBD2,TRBV27,once,CASSSLAGNYEQYF,TGTGCCAGCAGCTCACTAGCGGGAAACTACGAGCAGTACTTC